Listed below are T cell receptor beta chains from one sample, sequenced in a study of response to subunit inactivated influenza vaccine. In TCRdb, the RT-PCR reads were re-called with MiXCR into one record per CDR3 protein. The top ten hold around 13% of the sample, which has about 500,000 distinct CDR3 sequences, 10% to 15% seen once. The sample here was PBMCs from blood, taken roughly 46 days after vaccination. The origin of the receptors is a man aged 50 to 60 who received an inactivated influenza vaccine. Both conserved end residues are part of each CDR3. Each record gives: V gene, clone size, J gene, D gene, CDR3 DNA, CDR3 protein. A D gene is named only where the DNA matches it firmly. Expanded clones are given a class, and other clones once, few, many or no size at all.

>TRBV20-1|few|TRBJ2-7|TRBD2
TGCAGTGCTAGACTAGCGGGAGTCGAGCAGTACTTC
CSARLAGVEQYF
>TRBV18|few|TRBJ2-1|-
TGTGCCAGCTCACCACCGTACGGGGGATCCTACAATGAGCAGTTCTTC
CASSPPYGGSYNEQFF
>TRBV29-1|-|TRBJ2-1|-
TGCAGCGCGGGGAAACGGGGAGGCGAATACAATGAGCAGTTCTTC
CSAGKRGGEYNEQFF
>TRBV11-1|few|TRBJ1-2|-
TGTGCCAGCAGCTCCAATCACGGGGCCGCACCGCGGGGTGGCTATGGCTACACCTTC
CASSSNHGAAPRGGYGYTF
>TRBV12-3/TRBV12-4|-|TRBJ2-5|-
TGTGCCAGCAGTTGGACAGTAGAGACCCAGTACTTC
CASSWTVETQYF
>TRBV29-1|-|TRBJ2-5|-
TGCAGCGTTGTTAGCGGCCAAGAGACCCAGTACTTC
CSVVSGQETQYF
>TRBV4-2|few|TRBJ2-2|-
TGTGCCAGCAGCCAAGAAGCATACGCAGCCGGGGAGCTGTTTTTT
CASSQEAYAAGELFF
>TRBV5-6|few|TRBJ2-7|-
TGTGCCAGCAGCTTGTCCCACCTGGGGCTCTACGAGCAGTACTTC
CASSLSHLGLYEQYF
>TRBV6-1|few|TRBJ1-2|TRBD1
TGTGCCACCGGTATTGACAGGGGGAACTATGGCTACACCTTC
CATGIDRGNYGYTF
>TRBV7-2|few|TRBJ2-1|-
TGTGCCAGCAGCTTAGTTGGGGATGCCTACAATGAGCAGTTCTTC
CASSLVGDAYNEQFF
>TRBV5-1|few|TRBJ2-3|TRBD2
TGCGCCAGCAGCACCGGCGGGAGGGAGTCAGATACGCAGTATTTT
CASSTGGRESDTQYF
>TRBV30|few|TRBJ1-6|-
TGTGCCTGGAGTCGCCTTCCCAGGGGCTATAATTCACCCCTCCACTTT
CAWSRLPRGYNSPLHF
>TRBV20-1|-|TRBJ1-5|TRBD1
TGCAGTGCTAGCCCAGGGGGAAGCAATCAGCCCCAGCATTTT
CSASPGGSNQPQHF
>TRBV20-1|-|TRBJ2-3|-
TGCAGTGCTCTTTATGGTAGCGCAGATACGCAGTATTTT
CSALYGSADTQYF
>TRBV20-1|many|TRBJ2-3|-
TGCAGTGCTTGGTTTAGGGGCACAGATACGCAGTATTTT
CSAWFRGTDTQYF
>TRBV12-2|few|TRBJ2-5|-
TGTGCAAGTCGCTTATCTACAGGGGGGTTCCAAGAGACCCAGTACTTC
CASRLSTGGFQETQYF
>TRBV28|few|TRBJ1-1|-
TGTGCCAGCAGTTCGGGACGGATATACATGAACACTGAAGCTTTCTTT
CASSSGRIYMNTEAFF
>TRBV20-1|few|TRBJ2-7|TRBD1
TGCAGTGCCCCGACAGGGGGACCCTACGAGCAGTACTTC
CSAPTGGPYEQYF
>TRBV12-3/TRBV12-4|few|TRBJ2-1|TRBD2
TGTGCCAGCAGTGACCTAGCGGGAGGGGTTAATGAGCAGTTCTTC
CASSDLAGGVNEQFF
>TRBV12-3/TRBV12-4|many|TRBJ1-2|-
TGTGCCAGCAGTTTACAGATGACTAACTATGGCTACACCTTC
CASSLQMTNYGYTF
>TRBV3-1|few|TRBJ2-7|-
TGTGCCAGCAGCCCTTTACAGGGCTACGAGCAGTACTTC
CASSPLQGYEQYF
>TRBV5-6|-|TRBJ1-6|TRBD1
TGTGCCAGCAGCCTTCACAGGGGGCAATATTCACCCCTCCACTTT
CASSLHRGQYSPLHF
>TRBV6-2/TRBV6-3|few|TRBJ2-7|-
TGTGCCAGCAGTTACTCCCTGGCCGTAGCCCTCTACGAGCAGTACTTC
CASSYSLAVALYEQYF
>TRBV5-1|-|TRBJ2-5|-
TGCGCCAGCACCACCCTGATTGGGGAGACCCAGTACTTC
CASTTLIGETQYF
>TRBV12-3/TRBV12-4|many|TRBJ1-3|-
TGTGCCAGCAGTTTTGTTCTAGGGGGTACTGGAAACACCATATATTTT
CASSFVLGGTGNTIYF
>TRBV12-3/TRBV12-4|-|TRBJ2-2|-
TGTGCCAGCAGTTTATCCGGGGCCACCGGGGAGCTGTTTTTT
CASSLSGATGELFF
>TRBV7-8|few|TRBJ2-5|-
TGTGCCAGCACCGAGAGCCTGGCAGGGGTAGTGGAGACCCAGTACTTC
CASTESLAGVVETQYF
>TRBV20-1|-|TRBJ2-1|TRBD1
TGCAGTGCTGGACTCGGACAGGGGGTTCGGGATGAGCAGTTCTTC
CSAGLGQGVRDEQFF
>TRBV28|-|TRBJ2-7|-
TGTGCCAGCAGTTTCGACAACCGCTTCAACGAGCAGTACTTC
CASSFDNRFNEQYF
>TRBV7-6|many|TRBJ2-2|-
TGTGCCAGCAGCTTAGAGACTAGTGGCGGGGAGCTGTTTTTT
CASSLETSGGELFF
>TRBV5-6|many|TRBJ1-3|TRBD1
TGTGCCAGCAGCTTCGGGACAGCTGGAAACACCATATATTTT
CASSFGTAGNTIYF
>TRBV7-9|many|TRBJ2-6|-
TGTGCCAGCAGCTCTGGGGCCAACGTCCTGACTTTC
CASSSGANVLTF
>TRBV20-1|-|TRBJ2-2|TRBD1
TGCAGTGCTCCAAAAAGTGGGAGACAGGGCCGAAGCGGTTACACCGGGGAGCTGTTTTTT
CSAPKSGRQGRSGYTGELFF
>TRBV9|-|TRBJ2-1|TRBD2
TGTGCCAGCAGCGGCCTCGAGCGGGGGGCATACAATGAGCAGTTCTTC
CASSGLERGAYNEQFF
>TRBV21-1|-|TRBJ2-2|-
TGTGCCAGCAGCAACTGTCCCAGGGAGGGGGGGCGACCCGGCGGGGAGCTGTTTTTT
CASSNCPREGGRPGGELFF
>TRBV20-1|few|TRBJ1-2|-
TGCAGTGCGACGCCGAACATGGATAACTTTGGCTACACCTTC
CSATPNMDNFGYTF
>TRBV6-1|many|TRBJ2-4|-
TGTGCCAGCAGTCCCGCGGGGAAGTTAGCCAAAAACATTCAGTACTTC
CASSPAGKLAKNIQYF
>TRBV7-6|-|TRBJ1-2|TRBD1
TGTGCCACCTGGGACAGGGGAGCCTATGGCTACACCTTC
CATWDRGAYGYTF
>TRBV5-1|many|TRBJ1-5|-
TGCGCCAGCAGCCCTTCCGGGGTCCTCAATCAGCCCCAGCATTTT
CASSPSGVLNQPQHF
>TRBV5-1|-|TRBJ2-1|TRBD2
TGCGCCAGCAGCGCCCTGGGGGTGGGCGGGAGCGCCTACAATGAGCAGTTCTTC
CASSALGVGGSAYNEQFF
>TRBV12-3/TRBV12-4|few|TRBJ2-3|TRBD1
TGTGCCAGCCTGACAGGGGGCATAGATACGCAGTATTTT
CASLTGGIDTQYF
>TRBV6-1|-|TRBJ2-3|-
TGTGCCAGCAGTCCCCGGACAGTGTTCACAGATACGCAGTATTTT
CASSPRTVFTDTQYF
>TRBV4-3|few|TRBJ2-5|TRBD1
TGCGCCAGCAGCCAAAGACAGGGGGCATCTGAGACCCAGTACTTC
CASSQRQGASETQYF
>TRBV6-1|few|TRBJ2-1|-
TGTGCCAGCAGTCCGGGACAAGGGGGGTTGGATGAGCAGTTCTTC
CASSPGQGGLDEQFF
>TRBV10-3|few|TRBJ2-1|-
TGTGCCATCAGTGGTCAGTCTTTTATCAATGAGCAGTTCTTC
CAISGQSFINEQFF
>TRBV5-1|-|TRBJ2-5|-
TGCGCCAGCAGCTCGACGGAGCCCGTTGAGACCCAGTACTTC
CASSSTEPVETQYF
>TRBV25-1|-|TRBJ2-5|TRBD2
TGTGCCAGCAGTGGGAGCGGGATTTCCCAAGAGACCCAGTACTTC
CASSGSGISQETQYF
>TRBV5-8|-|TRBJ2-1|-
TGTGCCAGCAGCTTACCAGGGCGACACAATGAGCAGTTCTTC
CASSLPGRHNEQFF
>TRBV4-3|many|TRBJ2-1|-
TGCGCCAGCAGCCAAGATAAATTCGAGGGAGAGTACAATGAGCAGTTCTTC
CASSQDKFEGEYNEQFF
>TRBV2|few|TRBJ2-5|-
TGTGCCAGCAGGGATACTGGGAAAGAGACCCAGTACTTC
CASRDTGKETQYF
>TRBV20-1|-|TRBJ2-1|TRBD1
TGCAGTGCAATGATCGCAGGGGGCCATGAGCAGTTCTTC
CSAMIAGGHEQFF
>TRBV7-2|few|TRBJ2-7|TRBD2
TGTGCCAGCAGCTCCCAACCCGGGACTAGCGTAGGTGAGCAGTACTTC
CASSSQPGTSVGEQYF
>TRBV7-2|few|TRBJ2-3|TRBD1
TGTGCCAGCAGCTTAGCCCGGACAGGGGCCCGTGAATACACAGATACGCAGTATTTT
CASSLARTGAREYTDTQYF
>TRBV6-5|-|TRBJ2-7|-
TGTGCCAGGGTAGCCGGGAACGAGCAGTACTTC
CARVAGNEQYF
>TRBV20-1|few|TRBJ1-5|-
TGCAGTGCTAGAGACCCTCTTGGGGCAGGGGCAAATCAGCCCCAGCATTTT
CSARDPLGAGANQPQHF